This T cell receptor beta chain came from a study of blood T cell repertoires in COVID-19. Whole-study context: Acute and convalescent COVID-19 samples came from the United States, Italy and Spain.

CDR1 and CDR2 (germline): MNHEY, SVGEGT. Trimming took 2 bases from V and 0 from J, leaving 8 bases between them. The CDR3 consists of 14 residues. Original data processing: Nucleated cell counts were estimated from reference gene primer amplification. Measured with immunoSEQ multiplex PCR; TCRdb has only the in-frame clones, and not every one. V, J and clone size were drawn from that table, and D and trimming were deduced from the DNA. The sample has hundreds of thousands of clones, around 84% seen once; the top ten hold under 4.5%. Participants came from roughly 25 US areas, aged roughly 18 to 95 years. Cohort allocation depended upon clinical history that participants reported.

Sequencing was carried out using PBMCs or T cells enriched from blood (not recorded which). The receptor was isolated from a young man with acute COVID-19. The chain is built from TRBV6-2 or TRBV6-3 and TRBJ2-7; D unresolved. The CDR3 loop reads CASSYRRGSYEQYF. Written as DNA, the CDR3 is TGTGCCAGCAGTTACCGGAGAGGCTCCTACGAGCAGTACTTC.